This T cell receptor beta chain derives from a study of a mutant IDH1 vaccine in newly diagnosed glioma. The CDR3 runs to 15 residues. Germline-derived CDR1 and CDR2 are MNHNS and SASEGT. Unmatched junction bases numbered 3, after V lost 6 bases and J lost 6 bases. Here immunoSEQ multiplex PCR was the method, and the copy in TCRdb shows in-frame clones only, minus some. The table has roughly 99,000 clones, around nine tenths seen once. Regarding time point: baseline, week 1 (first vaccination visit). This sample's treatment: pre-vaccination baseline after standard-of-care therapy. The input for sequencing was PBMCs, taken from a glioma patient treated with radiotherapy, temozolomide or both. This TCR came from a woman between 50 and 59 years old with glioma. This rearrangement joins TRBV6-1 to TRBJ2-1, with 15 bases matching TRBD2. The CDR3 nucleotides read TGTGCCAGCAGGGGGGGACTAGCGGGAGGCAATGAGCAGTTCTTC. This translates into CASRGGLAGGNEQFF.